This TCR beta chain appears in the sequencing data of a study of blood T cells in healthy people across ages. Looked up from germline, CDR1 is SGHAT and CDR2 is FQNNGV. The CDR3 has 14 residues. Primers used in a second PCR of roughly 6 to 12 cycles were a sample-barcoded 5' primer and a J-beta primer mix. TCRdb processed the 5' RACE reads anew with MiXCR; each CDR3 protein has one entry. The sample yields approximately 690,000 distinct CDR3 sequences, around two fifths seen once. For this clonotype: A much larger clone differs from this one at a single base, so this may be a read error.

The sequence was obtained from a man aged 80 or over in good health. The sequencing sample was made of blood. This chain links TRBV11-2 with TRBJ2-4, with a weak D call TRBD1 (5 bases). The J call may be faulty, since TRBJ2-5 better matches the DNA end. CDR3 region: CASSVVQGSETQYF. CDR3 sequence (DNA): TGTGCCAGCAGCGTAGTCCAGGGTTCGGAGACCCAGTACTTC.